One and the same sample provided the 4 T cell receptor beta chains below, sequenced in a study of identical twins. TCRdb itself ran the 5' RACE reads through MiXCR, one entry per CDR3 protein. The table lists 1.5 million or so distinct CDR3 sequences, under 35% of them singletons. Material for sequencing was cord blood. Receptors were obtained from a newborn girl in good health.

This clonotype was found a few times. The V call is TRBV5-1, the J call TRBJ1-1; TRBD1 might be the D (5 bases). The V gene's germline CDR1 is SGHRS and CDR2 YFSETQ. Trimming took off 6 bases at V and 3 bases at J, with 12 bases between the two ends. The CDR3 is 13 residues long. The CDR3 nucleotides are TGCGCCAGCACCAGGGTTGGGGACACTGAAGCTTTCTTT. Translated, it gives CASTRVGDTEAFF.

Written as DNA, the CDR3 is TGTGCCAGCTCGACCGGACTAGCGGGGGCCTGGGAGACCCAGTACTTC. Its protein product is CASSTGLAGAWETQYF. The chain carries TRBV2 and TRBJ2-5; 13 positions match TRBD2. The CDR3 runs 16 residues. V dropped 8 bases and J dropped 5; count of bases not matched to a gene: 11. Per the germline V gene, CDR1 is SNHLY and CDR2 is FYNNEI.

This clonotype was seen repeatedly, ten times or more. This chain connects TRBV7-2 to TRBJ2-1; 9 bases align to TRBD2. The junction had 5 bases not matched to a gene; V was cut back by 0 bases and J by 8 bases. This CDR3 region has 15 residues. CDR1 is SGHTA and CDR2 is FQGNSA in the germline V gene. CDR3 sequence reads: CASSLAVLAGDEQFF. For the CDR3, the DNA is TGTGCCAGCAGCTTAGCGGTATTAGCGGGAGATGAGCAGTTCTTC. The full variable domain, with the rest looked up from reference TRBV7-2 and TRBJ2-1, is GAGVSQSPSNKVTEKGKDVELRCDPISGHTALYWYRQSLGQGLEFLIYFQGNSAPDKSGLPSDRFSAERTGGSVSTLTIQRTQQEDSAVYLCASSLAVLAGDEQFFGPGTRLTVL.

The table lists this clonotype with many counts. This rearrangement joins TRBV12-3 or TRBV12-4 to TRBJ1-1; 8 nucleotides agree with TRBD1. The CDR3 loop spans 13 amino acids. Trimming took 2 bases from V and 5 from J; bases not matched to a gene: 1. The CDR3 is CASSLNRGTEAFF. CDR3 coding DNA: TGTGCCAGCAGTTTAAACAGGGGGACTGAAGCTTTCTTT.